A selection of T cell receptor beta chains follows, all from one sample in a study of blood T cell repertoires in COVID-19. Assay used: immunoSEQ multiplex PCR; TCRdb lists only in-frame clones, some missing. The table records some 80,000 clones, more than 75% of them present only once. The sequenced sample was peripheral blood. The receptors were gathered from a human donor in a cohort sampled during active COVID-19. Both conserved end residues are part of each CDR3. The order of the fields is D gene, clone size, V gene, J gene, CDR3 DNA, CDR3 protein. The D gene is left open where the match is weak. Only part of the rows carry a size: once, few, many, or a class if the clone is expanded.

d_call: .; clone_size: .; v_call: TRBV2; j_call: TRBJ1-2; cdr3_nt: TGTGCCAGCAGTGAAACCACAGTCGGCTACACCTTC; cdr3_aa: CASSETTVGYTF
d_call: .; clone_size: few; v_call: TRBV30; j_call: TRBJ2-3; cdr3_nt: TGTGCCTGGAGATACAGGGATAGGGATACGCAGTATTTT; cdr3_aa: CAWRYRDRDTQYF
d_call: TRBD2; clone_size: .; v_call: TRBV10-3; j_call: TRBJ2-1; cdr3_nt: TGTGCCATCTCGGGAATTAGCGGGAGTAACTCGGATGAGCAGTTCTTC; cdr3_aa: CAISGISGSNSDEQFF
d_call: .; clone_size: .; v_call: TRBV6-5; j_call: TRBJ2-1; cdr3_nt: TGTGCCAGCAGCTCTACGTACAATGAGCAGTTCTTC; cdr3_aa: CASSSTYNEQFF
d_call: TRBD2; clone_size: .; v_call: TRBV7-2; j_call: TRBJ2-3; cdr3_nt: TGTGCCAGCAGCGCCCTAGCGGGAGTAAGCACAGATACGCAGTATTTT; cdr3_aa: CASSALAGVSTDTQYF
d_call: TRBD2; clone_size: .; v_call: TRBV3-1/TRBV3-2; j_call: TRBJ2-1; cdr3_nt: TGTGCCAGCAGCCAAGGGACTAGCGGGAGGGCCAGAAATGAGCAGTTCTTC; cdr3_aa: CASSQGTSGRARNEQFF
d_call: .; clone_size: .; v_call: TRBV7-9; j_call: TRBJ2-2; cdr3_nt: TGTGCCAGCAGCTTAGAAACTAACACCGGGGAGCTGTTTTTT; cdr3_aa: CASSLETNTGELFF
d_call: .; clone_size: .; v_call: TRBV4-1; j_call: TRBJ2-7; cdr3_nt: TGCGCCAGCAGCCCGATGGACAGATCCTACGAGCAGTACTTC; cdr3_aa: CASSPMDRSYEQYF
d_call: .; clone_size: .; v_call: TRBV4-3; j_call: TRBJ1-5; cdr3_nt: TGCGCCAGCAGCCAAGATGGGCACAGCTATCAGCCCCAGCATTTT; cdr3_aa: CASSQDGHSYQPQHF
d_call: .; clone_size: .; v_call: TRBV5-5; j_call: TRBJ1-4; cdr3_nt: TGTGCCAGCAGCGGGAGAGGTACTGAAAAACTGTTTTTT; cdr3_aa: CASSGRGTEKLFF
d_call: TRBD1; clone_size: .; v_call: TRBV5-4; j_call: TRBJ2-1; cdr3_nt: TGTGCCAGCAGCCCTGAAGGGGGCGGTGGTAATGAGCAGTTCTTC; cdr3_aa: CASSPEGGGGNEQFF
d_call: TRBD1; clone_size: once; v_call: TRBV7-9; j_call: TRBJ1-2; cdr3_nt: TGTGCCAGCAGTTTGACAGGGATCTATGGCTACACCTTC; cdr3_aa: CASSLTGIYGYTF
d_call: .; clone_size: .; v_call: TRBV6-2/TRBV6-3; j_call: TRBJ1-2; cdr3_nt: TGTGCCAGCAGTTACGCGCCCGGGTTGGATGGCTACACCTTC; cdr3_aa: CASSYAPGLDGYTF
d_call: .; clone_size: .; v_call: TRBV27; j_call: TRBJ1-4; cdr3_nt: TGTGCCAGCGGAGGGGTTGCGGCTAATGAAAAACTGTTTTTT; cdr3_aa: CASGGVAANEKLFF
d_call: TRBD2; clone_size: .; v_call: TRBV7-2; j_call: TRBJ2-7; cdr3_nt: TGTGCCAGCAGCCTCGCTAGCGGGAGGACCTACGAGCAGTACTTC; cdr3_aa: CASSLASGRTYEQYF
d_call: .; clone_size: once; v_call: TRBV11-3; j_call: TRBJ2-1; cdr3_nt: TGTGCCAGCAGCTTAGGCGAACGGAATGAGCAGTTCTTC; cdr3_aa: CASSLGERNEQFF
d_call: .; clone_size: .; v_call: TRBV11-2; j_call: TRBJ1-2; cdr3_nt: TGTGCCAGCAGCTTAGAAGCGTCAGTCTATGGCTACACCTTC; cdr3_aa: CASSLEASVYGYTF
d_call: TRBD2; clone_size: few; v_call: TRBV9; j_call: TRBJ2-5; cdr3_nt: TGTGCCAGCAGCGCAAGCGCCGGGGGGGGACAAGAGACCCAGTACTTC; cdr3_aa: CASSASAGGGQETQYF
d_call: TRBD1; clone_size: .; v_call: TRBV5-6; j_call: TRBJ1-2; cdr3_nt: TGTGCCAGCAGCTTGTTGCAGGGGGCGACGTCCTATGGCTACACCTTC; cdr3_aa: CASSLLQGATSYGYTF
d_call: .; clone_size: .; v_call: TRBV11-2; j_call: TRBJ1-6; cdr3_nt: TGTGCCAGCAGCTTAGAACAGGGTGGCAATTCACCCCTCCACTTT; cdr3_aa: CASSLEQGGNSPLHF
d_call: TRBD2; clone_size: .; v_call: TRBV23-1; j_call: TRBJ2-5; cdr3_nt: TGCGCCAGCAGCCAATATCAGCGGGAGAACGTCCACGGATCCGAGACCCAGTACTTC; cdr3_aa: CASSQYQRENVHGSETQYF
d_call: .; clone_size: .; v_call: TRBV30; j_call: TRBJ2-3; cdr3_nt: TGTGCCAGGACAGCGGTCACAGATACGCAGTATTTT; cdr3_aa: CARTAVTDTQYF
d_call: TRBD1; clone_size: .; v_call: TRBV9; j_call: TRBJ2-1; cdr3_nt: TGTGCCAGCAGCGTAGAGTCAGGGGGCGGGTACAATGAGCAGTTCTTC; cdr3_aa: CASSVESGGGYNEQFF
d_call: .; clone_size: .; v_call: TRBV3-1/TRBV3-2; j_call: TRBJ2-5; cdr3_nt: TGTGCCAGCAGCCAAGGAATCGGACAGCAAGAGACCCAGTACTTC; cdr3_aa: CASSQGIGQQETQYF
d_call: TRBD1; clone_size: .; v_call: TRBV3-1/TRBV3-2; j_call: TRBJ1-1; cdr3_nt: TGTGCCAGCAGCCCTGGGACAGGCGGGGGTATGAACACTGAAGCTTTCTTT; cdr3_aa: CASSPGTGGGMNTEAFF
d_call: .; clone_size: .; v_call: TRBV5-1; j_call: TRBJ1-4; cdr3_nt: TGCGCCAGCAGCCCGACAGGCAATAATGAAAAACTGTTTTTT; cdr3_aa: CASSPTGNNEKLFF
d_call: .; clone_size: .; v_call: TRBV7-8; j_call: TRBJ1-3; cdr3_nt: TGTGCCAGCAGCTTAGGACAGTCCGGAAACACCATATATTTT; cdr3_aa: CASSLGQSGNTIYF
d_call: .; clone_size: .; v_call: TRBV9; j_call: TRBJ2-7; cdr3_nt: TGTGCCAGCAGCGTAGTCGGTAGCGGAGCCTACGAGCAGTACTTC; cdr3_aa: CASSVVGSGAYEQYF
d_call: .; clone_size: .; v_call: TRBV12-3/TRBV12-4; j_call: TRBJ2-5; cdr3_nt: TGTGCCAGCAGTTCAGGGGATGAAGAGACCCAGTACTTC; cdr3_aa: CASSSGDEETQYF
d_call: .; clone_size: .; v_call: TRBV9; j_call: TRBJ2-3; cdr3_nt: TGTGCCAGCAGCTCTACAGCCGCAAGTCGCACAGATACGCAGTATTTT; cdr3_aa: CASSSTAASRTDTQYF
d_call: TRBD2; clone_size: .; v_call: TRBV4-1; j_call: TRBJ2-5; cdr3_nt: TGCGCCAGCAGCCAAGGCCATGTGGGCGGACTAGCCTCCCGCGAGACCCAGTACTTC; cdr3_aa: CASSQGHVGGLASRETQYF
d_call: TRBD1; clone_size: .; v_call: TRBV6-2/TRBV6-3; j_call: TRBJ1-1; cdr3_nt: TGTGCCAGCAGTTCCCGACAGGGAAATGAAGCTTTCTTT; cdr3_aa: CASSSRQGNEAFF
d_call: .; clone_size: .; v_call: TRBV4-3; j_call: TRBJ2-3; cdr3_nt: TGCGCCAGCAGCCAACGGACTAGCACAGATACGCAGTATTTT; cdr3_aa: CASSQRTSTDTQYF
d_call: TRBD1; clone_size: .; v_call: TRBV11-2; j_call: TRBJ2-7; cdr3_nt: TGTGCCAGCAGCTTAGGGACAGGGCCTGGGGTCGAGCAGTACTTC; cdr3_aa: CASSLGTGPGVEQYF
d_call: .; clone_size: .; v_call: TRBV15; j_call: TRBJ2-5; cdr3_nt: TGTGCCACCAGCAGAGAGACAGGAGGAGAGACCCAGTACTTC; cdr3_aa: CATSRETGGETQYF
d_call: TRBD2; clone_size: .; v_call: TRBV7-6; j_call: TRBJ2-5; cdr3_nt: TGTGCCAGCAGCTTAGGAGGGGTAGTAGCGGGGTTGGAGACCCAGTACTTC; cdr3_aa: CASSLGGVVAGLETQYF
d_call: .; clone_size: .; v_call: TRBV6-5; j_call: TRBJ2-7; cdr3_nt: TGTGCCAGCAGCCCGACAGTCTACGAGCAGTACTTC; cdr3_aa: CASSPTVYEQYF
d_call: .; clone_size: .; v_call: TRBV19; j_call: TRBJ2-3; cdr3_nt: TGTGCCAGTAGGGTCGGGGATACGCAGTATTTT; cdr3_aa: CASRVGDTQYF
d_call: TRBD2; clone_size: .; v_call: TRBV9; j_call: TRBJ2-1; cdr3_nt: TGTGCCAGCAGCTTCCGCTCGGGAGGTGAGCAGTTCTTC; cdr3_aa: CASSFRSGGEQFF
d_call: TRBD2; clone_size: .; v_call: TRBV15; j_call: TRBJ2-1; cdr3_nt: TGTGCCACCAGCAGAGGACTAGCGGGGGTTTCCTACAATGAGCAGTTCTTC; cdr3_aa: CATSRGLAGVSYNEQFF
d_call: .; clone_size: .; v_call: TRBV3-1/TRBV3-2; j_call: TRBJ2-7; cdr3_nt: TGTGCCAGCAGCCCAACAGGGTTTCACTCCTACGAGCAGTACTTC; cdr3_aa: CASSPTGFHSYEQYF
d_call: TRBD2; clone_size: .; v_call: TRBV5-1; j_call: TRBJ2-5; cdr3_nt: TGCGCCAGCAGCTTGGTAGCGGGAGGGCCTGTGTACTTC; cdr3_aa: CASSLVAGGPVYF
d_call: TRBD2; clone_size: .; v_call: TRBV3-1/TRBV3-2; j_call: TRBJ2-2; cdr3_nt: TGTGCCAGCAGCCCGACTAGCGGGAGTGCCGGGGAGCTGTTTTTT; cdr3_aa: CASSPTSGSAGELFF
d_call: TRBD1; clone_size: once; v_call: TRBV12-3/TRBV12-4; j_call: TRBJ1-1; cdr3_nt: TGTGCCAGCAGTTCGACAGGGTTAGCTTTCTTT; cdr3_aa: CASSSTGLAFF
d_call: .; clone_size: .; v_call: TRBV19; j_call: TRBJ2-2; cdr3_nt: TGTGCCAGTAGTCTGGGAGCATTTTCCGGGGAGCTGTTTTTT; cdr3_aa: CASSLGAFSGELFF